This is a list of T cell receptor beta chains from one sample in a study of blood T cell repertoires in COVID-19. TCRdb's copy holds only in-frame clones and misses some; the assay was immunoSEQ multiplex PCR. The top ten clones hold about 3.6% of a sample with 260,000 or so clones, about 80% of them seen once. Sequencing input: PBMCs or T cells enriched from blood (not recorded which). These TCRs come from a woman aged 40 to 49 who had been exposed to COVID-19. CDR3s include the opening cysteine and the closing phenylalanine or tryptophan. The order of the fields is CDR3 length, V gene, J gene, clone size, D gene, CDR3 protein, CDR3 DNA. A D gene is named only where the DNA matches it firmly. The size field is filled for only some rows; it gives once, few, many or a size class.

>11|TRBV6-5|TRBJ1-2|-|TRBD1
CASTQGHGYTF
TGTGCCAGCACACAGGGGCATGGCTACACCTTC
>11|TRBV20-1|TRBJ2-5|-|-
CSASPRETQYF
TGCAGTGCTAGTCCGCGGGAGACCCAGTACTTC
>16|TRBV7-9|TRBJ2-7|-|TRBD2
CASSTTSGGGVDEQYF
TGTGCCAGCAGCACGACTAGCGGGGGTGGGGTAGACGAGCAGTACTTC
>13|TRBV27|TRBJ2-7|once|TRBD1
CASSRGQGYEQYF
TGTGCCAGCAGTCGGGGACAGGGCTACGAGCAGTACTTC
>12|TRBV29-1|TRBJ1-4|once|-
CSVASPEEKLFF
TGCAGCGTTGCCAGTCCCGAAGAAAAACTGTTTTTT
>13|TRBV2|TRBJ1-4|-|-
CASQGGANEKLFF
TGTGCCAGCCAAGGGGGAGCTAATGAAAAACTGTTTTTT
>14|TRBV11-2|TRBJ1-5|-|TRBD1
CASSRRGSGQPQHF
TGTGCCAGCAGCCGCAGGGGGTCTGGGCAGCCCCAGCATTTT
>15|TRBV18|TRBJ1-5|few|TRBD1
CASSLDRAGHQPQHF
TGTGCCAGCTCATTGGACAGGGCGGGCCATCAGCCCCAGCATTTT
>16|TRBV6-1|TRBJ2-7|-|TRBD1
CASSGQTGGRTYEQYF
TGTGCCAGCAGTGGCCAAACAGGGGGACGGACCTACGAGCAGTACTTC
>15|TRBV28|TRBJ1-3|-|-
CASSLGASSGNTIYF
TGTGCCAGCAGTTTGGGGGCCTCTTCTGGAAACACCATATATTTT
>13|TRBV12-3/TRBV12-4|TRBJ1-4|-|-
CASASPRIEKLFF
TGTGCCAGCGCCAGTCCCCGTATCGAAAAACTGTTTTTT
>15|TRBV7-9|TRBJ1-2|-|TRBD1
CASSFSGTGLGGYTF
TGTGCCAGCAGCTTTTCCGGGACAGGGCTTGGGGGCTACACCTTC
>13|TRBV10-3|TRBJ1-2|-|-
CAISVIPGTGYTF
TGTGCCATCAGTGTTATCCCAGGGACAGGCTACACCTTC
>20|TRBV30|TRBJ1-5|-|TRBD1
CAWSVSGQGDWSRLNQPQHF
TGTGCCTGGAGTGTATCGGGACAGGGTGATTGGAGTAGACTAAATCAGCCCCAGCATTTT
>13|TRBV5-5|TRBJ2-1|-|-
CASSLETANEQFF
TGTGCCAGCAGCTTGGAGACAGCAAATGAGCAGTTCTTC
>17|TRBV5-1|TRBJ1-6|once|TRBD1
CASSPSGTGVHNSPLHF
TGCGCCAGCAGCCCTTCTGGGACAGGGGTTCATAATTCACCCCTCCACTTT
>14|TRBV7-6|TRBJ2-5|once|-
CASSTQRIEETQYF
TGTGCCAGCAGCACGCAGCGGATAGAAGAGACCCAGTACTTC
>16|TRBV10-1|TRBJ1-4|few|-
CASRTSHRPTNEKLFF
TGCGCCAGCAGGACCTCCCACAGGCCAACTAATGAAAAACTGTTTTTT
>14|TRBV7-9|TRBJ1-2|few|-
CASSFGGYNYGYTF
TGTGCCAGCAGCTTCGGAGGGTATAACTATGGCTACACCTTC
>16|TRBV5-1|TRBJ2-3|-|-
CASSWGSGGGTDTQYF
TGCGCCAGCAGCTGGGGCTCGGGGGGCGGCACAGATACGCAGTATTTT
>13|TRBV4-1|TRBJ2-1|-|-
CASTSGVGDEQFF
TGCGCCAGCACCTCTGGTGTGGGAGATGAGCAGTTCTTC
>14|TRBV27|TRBJ2-2|-|TRBD2
CASSFGLAGRELFF
TGTGCCAGCAGTTTTGGGCTAGCGGGGCGGGAGCTGTTTTTT
>13|TRBV30|TRBJ2-7|-|TRBD1
CAFYRDRAYEQYF
TGTGCCTTTTACCGGGACAGGGCCTACGAGCAGTACTTC
>15|TRBV6-5|TRBJ2-2|-|TRBD1
CASRRQGAGSGELFF
TGTGCCAGCAGAAGACAGGGGGCTGGCTCCGGGGAGCTGTTTTTT
>14|TRBV6-5|TRBJ1-6|-|TRBD1
CASSRQGSGSPLHF
TGTGCCAGCAGTAGACAGGGTAGTGGTTCACCCCTCCACTTT
>21|TRBV21-1|TRBJ2-6|-|-
CASSKALVLRGSLSGANVLTF
TGTGCCAGCAGCAAAGCCCTTGTTCTACGGGGGTCACTCTCTGGGGCCAACGTCCTGACTTTC
>15|TRBV28|TRBJ2-7|-|TRBD2
CASSLGRVRSYEQYF
TGTGCCAGCAGTTTAGGGAGGGTAAGGTCCTACGAGCAGTACTTC
>18|TRBV18|TRBJ2-1|-|-
CASSLSNPTVPANNEQFF
TGTGCCAGCTCACTTTCCAATCCCACAGTCCCCGCGAACAATGAGCAGTTCTTC
>16|TRBV5-1|TRBJ2-1|-|-
CASSLGSASSYNEQFF
TGCGCCAGCAGCTTGGGGTCGGCTAGCTCCTACAATGAGCAGTTCTTC
>13|TRBV2|TRBJ2-2|-|-
CASSEYYTGELFF
TGTGCCAGCAGTGAATATTACACCGGGGAGCTGTTTTTT
>14|TRBV2|TRBJ1-4|-|TRBD1
CASNLDRRGEKLFF
TGTGCCAGCAACTTGGACAGGCGGGGCGAAAAACTGTTTTTT
>16|TRBV7-3|TRBJ2-1|-|TRBD2
CASSLLAGGSYNEQFF
TGTGCCAGCAGCTTACTAGCGGGGGGTTCTTACAATGAGCAGTTCTTC
>19|TRBV6-2/TRBV6-3|TRBJ1-6|-|-
CASSYSPSGDDRLNSPLHF
TGTGCCAGCAGTTACTCCCCCTCAGGGGACGACCGGTTGAATTCACCCCTCCACTTT
>15|TRBV5-1|TRBJ2-1|-|TRBD2
CASSSGTSGGYEQFF
TGCGCCAGCAGCTCCGGGACTAGCGGGGGCTATGAGCAGTTCTTC
>15|TRBV19|TRBJ1-2|few|-
CASSIGTVANYGYTF
TGTGCCAGTAGTATAGGGACAGTCGCTAACTATGGCTACACCTTC
>17|TRBV28|TRBJ2-3|-|-
CASSFPPGRDNTDTQYF
TGTGCCAGCAGTTTCCCGCCCGGCAGGGACAACACAGATACGCAGTATTTT
>15|TRBV9|TRBJ2-6|-|-
CASSVGGTGANVLTF
TGTGCCAGCAGCGTTGGGGGGACTGGGGCCAACGTCCTGACTTTC
>16|TRBV4-1|TRBJ1-6|-|-
CASSLDRDEPNSPLHF
TGCGCCAGCAGCCTCGACAGAGATGAACCTAATTCACCCCTCCACTTT
>15|TRBV3-1/TRBV3-2|TRBJ1-6|-|-
CASSQVGGNNSPLHF
TGTGCCAGCAGCCAAGTGGGGGGGAACAATTCACCCCTCCACTTT
>15|TRBV6-6|TRBJ1-2|-|-
CASSYTGGADYGYTF
TGTGCCAGCAGTTACACGGGGGGCGCGGACTATGGCTACACCTTC
>15|TRBV28|TRBJ2-7|-|-
CASTPTGDRGYEQYF
TGTGCCAGCACCCCTACTGGAGACAGAGGCTACGAGCAGTACTTC
>15|TRBV5-1|TRBJ2-2|once|-
CASSSGAKDTGELFF
TGCGCCAGCAGCTCAGGTGCGAAGGATACCGGGGAGCTGTTTTTT
>16|TRBV28|TRBJ2-6|-|-
CASSSGTGTGANVLTF
TGTGCCAGCAGTTCCGGAACAGGGACTGGGGCCAACGTCCTGACTTTC
>14|TRBV5-8|TRBJ2-5|once|TRBD2
CASTPGTSSETQYF
TGTGCCAGCACTCCCGGGACTAGTTCGGAGACCCAGTACTTC
>13|TRBV10-3|TRBJ2-1|-|TRBD1
CAIGGQGANEQFF
TGTGCCATCGGCGGACAGGGGGCCAATGAGCAGTTCTTC
>16|TRBV27|TRBJ1-6|-|TRBD1
CASGYLLQGAYSPLHF
TGTGCCAGCGGCTACCTCCTTCAGGGGGCATATTCACCCCTCCACTTT
>14|TRBV4-1|TRBJ1-2|-|-
CASSQEDTNYGYTF
TGCGCCAGCAGCCAAGAAGACACTAACTATGGCTACACCTTC
>14|TRBV7-8|TRBJ1-4|once|-
CASSNRATNEKLFF
TGTGCCAGCAGCAACAGGGCAACTAATGAAAAACTGTTTTTT
>15|TRBV19|TRBJ1-1|-|TRBD1
CASSRQGSRQDRAFF
TGTGCCAGTAGTAGACAGGGTAGTAGGCAGGATCGGGCTTTCTTT
>16|TRBV5-3|TRBJ2-2|-|-
CARSGQRKENTGELFF
TGTGCCAGATCCGGACAGCGCAAAGAAAACACCGGGGAGCTGTTTTTT
>13|TRBV7-2|TRBJ1-6|-|-
CASGGYYNSPLHF
TGTGCCAGCGGGGGCTATTATAATTCACCCCTCCACTTT
>15|TRBV9|TRBJ2-2|-|TRBD2
CASSVRGGATGELFF
TGTGCCAGCAGCGTCCGGGGGGGCGCCACCGGGGAGCTGTTTTTT
>13|TRBV19|TRBJ1-2|-|TRBD1
CASRTGGDYGYTF
TGTGCCAGTAGGACAGGGGGTGACTATGGCTACACCTTC
>14|TRBV4-3|TRBJ1-1|-|-
CASSQAGWDTEAFF
TGCGCCAGCAGCCAAGCAGGGTGGGACACTGAAGCTTTCTTT